These 21 T cell receptor beta chains share one sample of origin, sequenced in a study of cytomegalovirus exposure and HLA in healthy donors. Use of 60 Vbeta and 13 Jbeta primers characterized the PCR. Sequencing was performed with immunoSEQ multiplex PCR; in TCRdb, only in-frame clones are kept and a portion is missing. In the table there are about 130,000 clones, 65% to 80% of which are singletons. Sequencing was carried out using PBMCs. The receptors originated from a male donor in good health and CMV-seropositive.

The chain joins TRBV5-1 to TRBJ2-3; 7 bases map to TRBD2. V lost 4 bases and J lost 5; bases outside the gene matches: 1. The CDR3 has 12 amino acids. Germline CDR1 and CDR2: SGHRS and YFSETQ. The CDR3 sequence: CASSPGGDTQYF. The CDR3 DNA follows: TGCGCCAGCAGCCCGGGGGGAGATACGCAGTATTTT.

This chain joins TRBV7-8 and TRBJ2-7; the match to TRBD1 covers 11 bases. J lost 5 bases, V lost 5 bases, and 8 bases had no gene match. The germline V gene has CDR1 SGHVS and CDR2 FQNEAQ. This CDR3 contains 15 residues. CDR3 in DNA: TGTGCCAGCAGCGAGGACAGGGGGCAATTCGACGAGCAGTACTTC. Its protein is CASSEDRGQFDEQYF.

The chain couples TRBV19 to TRBJ2-7; the D gene is possibly TRBD2 (6 bases). The germline V gene has CDR1 LNHDA and CDR2 SQIVND (reference sequence). V was trimmed by 5 bases and J by 0 bases, leaving 14 bases between them. The CDR3 loop spans 15 amino acids. The CDR3 region is CASSLRGGDSYEQYF. The CDR3 bases are TGTGCCAGTAGTCTAAGAGGAGGGGACTCCTACGAGCAGTACTTC.

The chain has TRBV30 and TRBJ2-3, with D maybe TRBD1 (5 bases). CDR3 length: 12 amino acids. Trimming stripped 6 bases from V and 3 bases from J, with 10 bases between. CDR1 is GTSNPN, CDR2 SVGIG, per germline (reference sequence). CDR3 sequence reads: CACAGLTDTQYF. The CDR3 DNA reads as TGTGCCTGCGCAGGGTTGACAGATACGCAGTATTTT.

This clone was counted once. The genes are TRBV2 and TRBJ2-2, with 13 nucleotides matching TRBD2. This CDR3 has 17 amino acids. Germline trimming cut 3 bases from V and 6 bases from J; bases unmatched to any gene: 7. Germline CDR1 and CDR2: SNHLY and FYNNEI. The CDR3, as DNA: TGTGCCAGCAGTGACAGACTAGCGGGAGGTTCAGCCGGGGAGCTGTTTTTT. It is translated as CASSDRLAGGSAGELFF.

The V and J genes are TRBV5-4 and TRBJ2-1; 8 positions agree with TRBD1. Germline lookup yields CDR1 SGHNT and CDR2 YYREEE (reference sequence). The CDR3 contains 13 residues. V gave up 3 bases and J gave up 8 bases; unmatched junction bases: 4. CDR3 nucleotide sequence: TGTGCCAGCAGCTCACAGGGGGGCCATGAGCAGTTCTTC. Translation: CASSSQGGHEQFF.

Regarding this clone: The same CDR3 is also encoded by other DNA sequences in this sample. V and J are TRBV5-1 and TRBJ1-2; no definite D call. CDR3 length equals 17 residues. The germline CDR1 and CDR2 sequences are SGHRS and YFSETQ. V lost 6 bases and J lost 7, with 28 bases in between. CDR3 nucleotides: TGCGCCAGCACCGCGGACTACTATAAACAGTCTAAGGGTGGCTACACCTTC. Translation gives CASTADYYKQSKGGYTF.

The chain couples TRBV11-2 to TRBJ2-5; D possibly corresponds to TRBD1 (6 bases). This CDR3 has 11 amino acids. Germline V gives CDR1 SGHAT, CDR2 FQNNGV. Between the trimmed V and J ends, which lost 1 base and 11 bases, there was a span of 8 bases. CDR3 protein: CASSLGQEQYF. The CDR3 DNA reads TGTGCCAGCAGCTTAGGACAGGAGCAGTACTTC.

The chain joins TRBV5-1 to TRBJ1-5; D is unresolved. Germline-derived CDR1 and CDR2 are SGHRS and YFSETQ. The length of the CDR3 is 15 residues. V was pared by 0 bases and J by 2 bases, with 9 bases between. CDR3 coding DNA: TGCGCCAGCAGCTTGGGTGGTACGGGCAATCAGCCCCAGCATTTT. Its translation: CASSLGGTGNQPQHF.

The rearrangement joins TRBV5-1 to TRBJ2-7; D unresolved. CDR3 length equals 15 residues. Germline CDR1 SGHRS, CDR2 YFSETQ. The V and J ends lost 4 bases and 2 bases respectively, with 16 bases between them. CDR3 region: CASSVQVTSAYEQYF. The CDR3 region has the DNA TGCGCCAGCAGCGTACAAGTTACCAGCGCCTACGAGCAGTACTTC. Filled out from reference TRBV5-1 and TRBJ2-7, the complete variable domain reads KAGVTQTPRYLIKTRGQQVTLSCSPISGHRSVSWYQQTPGQGLQFLFEYFSETQRNKGNFPGRFSGRQFSNSRSEMNVSTLELGDSALYLCASSVQVTSAYEQYFGPGTRLTVT.

This clone has more than one count but fewer than ten. DNA of the CDR3: TGCGCCAGCAGCCAAGAGGAGAACACCGGCAGGCCCCAGCATTTT. Its protein product is CASSQEENTGRPQHF. This chain uses TRBV4-1 with TRBJ1-5; D is unclear. The germline V gene encodes CDR1 MGHRA and CDR2 YSYEKL. This CDR3 spans 15 amino acids. Trimming left V 0 bases short and J 9 bases short, with 15 bases between.

V usage is TRBV9 and J usage is TRBJ2-2; D unresolved. CDR1 is SGDLS and CDR2 is YYNGEE in the germline V gene. V lost 4 bases to trimming and J lost 0 bases, with 13 bases between them. The CDR3 is 16 residues long. DNA of the CDR3: TGTGCCAGCAGCCCAAGAGGTCGTTCGAACACCGGGGAGCTGTTTTTT. It is translated as CASSPRGRSNTGELFF.

The V and J genes are TRBV5-1 and TRBJ2-3; the match to TRBD2 covers 7 bases. Germline V lookup: CDR1 SGHRS, CDR2 YFSETQ. The junction had 8 bases not matched to a gene; V was cut back by 1 base and J by 3 bases. The CDR3 sequence is 16 residues long. CDR3 residues: CASSLMASGTTDTQYF. CDR3 in DNA: TGCGCCAGCAGCTTGATGGCTAGCGGAACAACAGATACGCAGTATTTT.

The chain joins TRBV2 to TRBJ1-2; D is uncertain. Germline values: CDR1 SNHLY, CDR2 FYNNEI. The germline V and J ends were trimmed by 9 bases and 3 bases, with 11 bases remaining between them. This CDR3 has 12 residues. The CDR3, as DNA: TGTGCCAGATCGGGGAACTACTATGGCTACACCTTC. The encoded protein is CARSGNYYGYTF. The whole variable domain, remainder taken from reference TRBV2 and TRBJ1-2, is EPEVTQTPSHQVTQMGQEVILRCVPISNHLYFYWYRQILGQKVEFLVSFYNNEISEKSEIFDDQFSVERPDGSNFTLKIRSTKLEDSAMYFCARSGNYYGYTFGSGTRLTVV.

The genes are TRBV30 and TRBJ2-2; D may be TRBD2 (5 bases). The V gene's germline CDR1 is GTSNPN and CDR2 SVGIG (reference sequence). The CDR3 is made up of 13 amino acids. V was pared by 2 bases and J by 4 bases, with 8 bases between. The CDR3 DNA reads TGTGCCTGGAGTAGCCTAGCCACCGGGGAGCTGTTTTTT. The encoded protein is CAWSSLATGELFF. The full variable domain, its missing parts supplied by reference TRBV30 and TRBJ2-2, is SQTIHQWPATLVQPVGSPLSLECTVEGTSNPNLYWYRQAAGRGLQLLFYSVGIGQISSEVPQNLSASRPQDRQFILSSKKLLLSDSGFYLCAWSSLATGELFFGEGSRLTVL.

CDR3 amino acids: CASSLGAMGGVSNQPQHF. Written as DNA, the CDR3 is TGTGCCAGCAGCTTGGGGGCTATGGGGGGGGTGAGCAATCAGCCCCAGCATTTT. The chain couples TRBV5-6 to TRBJ1-5; maybe TRBD1 (5 bases). The CDR3 length is 18 residues. Germline CDR1 is SGHDT and CDR2 is YYEEEE. Trimming removed 0 bases at V and 1 base at J, with 17 bases between.

The rearrangement uses TRBV5-1 and TRBJ1-1; TRBD1 aligns across 8 bases. Germline CDR1 is SGHRS and CDR2 is YFSETQ. This CDR3 spans 17 amino acids. Trimming removed 2 bases from V and 0 bases from J; junction bases left unmatched: 9. Here the CDR3 DNA reads TGCGCCAGCAGCTTTGACAGGGGCACACCCTTGAACACTGAAGCTTTCTTT. Amino acid sequence: CASSFDRGTPLNTEAFF.

The chain has TRBV28 and TRBJ1-2; D possibly corresponds to TRBD1 (6 bases). The germline CDR1 and CDR2 sequences are MDHEN and SYDVKM. Trimming removed 2 bases at V and 8 bases at J, with 18 bases between. The CDR3 extends over 15 amino acids. CDR3 sequence reads: CASSLLQGKKEGYTF. The CDR3 DNA follows: TGTGCCAGCAGTTTACTCCAGGGGAAAAAGGAGGGCTACACCTTC.

This sequence joins TRBV19 and TRBJ2-5; 10 positions agree with TRBD2. Germline V gene lookup returns CDR1 LNHDA and CDR2 SQIVND (reference sequence). The CDR3 runs 15 residues. Trimming took 2 bases from V and 5 from J; bases not matched to a gene: 5. The CDR3 protein is CASSILPAGGETQYF. CDR3 nucleotides: TGTGCCAGTAGTATACTTCCAGCGGGGGGGGAGACCCAGTACTTC.

The V call is TRBV9, the J call TRBJ2-7, with 7 nucleotides matching TRBD1. The CDR3 covers 14 residues. Germline V gene lookup returns CDR1 SGDLS and CDR2 YYNGEE. Unmatched junction bases numbered 10, after V lost 10 bases and J lost 0 bases. This CDR3 reads CAVSQRTGSYEQYF. Here the CDR3 DNA reads TGTGCCGTTTCTCAGCGGACAGGCTCCTACGAGCAGTACTTC.

This clone was counted between two and nine times. This chain links TRBV19 with TRBJ1-4; TRBD1 is a possible D gene (5 bases). The length of the CDR3 is 15 residues. Germline V gives CDR1 LNHDA, CDR2 SQIVND (reference sequence). V was shortened by 0 bases and J by 7 bases, with 12 bases between the two germline ends. The CDR3 reads CASSIDGGRGEKLFF. The CDR3 coding sequence is TGTGCCAGTAGTATAGACGGGGGACGGGGTGAAAAACTGTTTTTT. Drawing the rest from reference TRBV19 and TRBJ1-4, the complete variable domain is DGGITQSPKYLFRKEGQNVTLSCEQNLNHDAMYWYRQDPGQGLRLIYYSQIVNDFQKGDIAEGYSVSREKKESFPLTVTSAQKNPTAFYLCASSIDGGRGEKLFFGSGTQLSVL.